The clone carrying this TCR beta chain came up once. This CDR3 contains 16 residues. Germline V gives CDR1 MNHEY, CDR2 SMNVEV (reference sequence). V lost 6 bases and J lost 2; bases outside the gene matches: 10. This sample stems from a study of shared clonotypes between healthy human individuals. About the research overall: A few men and a couple of women, aged 18 to 49, were donors.

This was a deep-level run. Method: immunoSEQ multiplex PCR; TCRdb's copy keeps in-frame clones and lacks some. The sample carries millions of clones, more than 80% recorded once. Both subsets, CD45RA+ naive and CD45RA-negative memory, were split from the CD4+ cells. The sequence derives from a man younger than 35 in good health. The material sequenced was naive CD4+ T cells sorted from blood. Subset meaning: CD45RA+ positively selected. The chain has TRBV27 and TRBJ2-7; TRBD1 agrees at 10 bases. For the CDR3, the DNA is TGTGCCAGCAGCCGATTCGGACAGGGGGGCACCTACGAGCAGTACTTC. Translating it yields CASSRFGQGGTYEQYF.